This T cell receptor (beta chain) emerged from a study of blood T cell repertoires in COVID-19. The overall study: Acute and convalescent COVID-19 specimens originated in the United States, Italy and Spain. The cDNA or gDNA used as material had been derived from T cells, B-cell-depleted T cells, or PBMCs.

Cohort assignment relied on participant-reported clinical history. In the authors' workflow: The authors estimated nucleated cell counts from reference gene primer amplification. Measured with immunoSEQ multiplex PCR; TCRdb has only the in-frame clones, and not every one. The DNA was the basis for D and trimming; V, J and clone size are from that table. This table holds some 400,000 clones, roughly 91% found once. The CDR3 loop spans 14 amino acids. Germline V gene data show CDR1 as MGHDK and CDR2 as SYGVNS. V was trimmed by 1 base and J by 4 bases, leaving 10 bases between them. Sequencing input: PBMCs or T cells enriched from blood (not recorded which). The chain recombines TRBV25-1 with TRBJ1-2; D might be TRBD1 (6 bases). The TCR sequence derives from a woman aged 25 to 39 who had recovered from COVID-19. CDR3 in amino acids: CASSELDRIYGYTF. In nucleotides, the CDR3 is TGTGCCAGCAGTGAATTGGACAGAATCTATGGCTACACCTTC.